This record looks at one T cell receptor (beta chain) sequence and its context. The sample is drawn from a study of blood T cell repertoires in COVID-19. Looking at the study overall: Material from acute and convalescent COVID-19 was sourced from the United States, Italy and Spain. Nucleic acid was either cDNA or gDNA, and it came from T cells, B-cell-depleted T cells, or PBMCs.

Per germline, CDR1 MNHNY and CDR2 SVGAGI (reference sequence). V lost 10 bases and J lost 0; bases outside the gene matches: 6. This CDR3 region has 14 residues. Per the original data handling: Amplification of reference gene primers provided the estimated nucleated cell counts. Method: immunoSEQ multiplex PCR; TCRdb's copy keeps in-frame clones and lacks some. V and J calls and clone size are copied from that table; D and trimming were computed from the DNA. There are tens of thousands of clones in the sample; around nine tenths occur only once, and roughly 0.39% lies in the top ten. The genes are TRBV6-6 and TRBJ2-5, with 9 bases matching TRBD1. The sample comprised peripheral blood. This receptor was identified in a human donor in a cohort sampled during active COVID-19. The CDR3 loop is CATVGTGNQETQYF. CDR3 bases: TGTGCCACTGTCGGGACAGGGAACCAAGAGACCCAGTACTTC.